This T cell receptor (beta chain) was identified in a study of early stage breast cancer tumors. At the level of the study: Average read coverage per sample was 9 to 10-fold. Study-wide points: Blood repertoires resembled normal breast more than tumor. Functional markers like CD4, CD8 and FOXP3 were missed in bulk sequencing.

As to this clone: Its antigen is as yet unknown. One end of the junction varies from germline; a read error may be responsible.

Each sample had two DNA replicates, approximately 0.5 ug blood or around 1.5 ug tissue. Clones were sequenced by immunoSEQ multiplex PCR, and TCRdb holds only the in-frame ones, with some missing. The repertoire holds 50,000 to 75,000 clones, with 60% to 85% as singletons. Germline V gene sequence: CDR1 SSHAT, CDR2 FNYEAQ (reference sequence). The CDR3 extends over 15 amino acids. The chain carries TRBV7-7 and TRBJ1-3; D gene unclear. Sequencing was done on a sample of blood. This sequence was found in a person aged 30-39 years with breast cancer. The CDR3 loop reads CASSLAANSGNTIYF. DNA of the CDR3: TGTGCTAGCAGCTTAGCGGCAAACTCTGGAAACACCATATATTTT.